This entry describes one T cell receptor (beta chain). All enrollees were roughly 18 to 89 years old and from fewer than 25 US areas. A case of COVID-19 had been met by exposed participants within 2 weeks before study entry. Method: immunoSEQ multiplex PCR; TCRdb's copy keeps in-frame clones and lacks some. The data hold approximately 380,000 clones, with more than 85% observed a single time. This sample was included in a study of blood T cell repertoires in COVID-19. Sequencing used PBMCs or T cells enriched from blood (not recorded which). The TCR was taken from a woman between 35 and 50 years old who had been exposed to COVID-19.

CDR3: CASSDRGVDEQYF. As DNA, the CDR3 is TGTGCCAGCAGCGACAGGGGGGTAGACGAGCAGTACTTC. V gene TRBV6-5 combines with J gene TRBJ2-7, with 9 bases matching TRBD1. The trim removed 6 bases at V and 5 bases at J, leaving 5 bases unmatched. The CDR3 contains 13 residues. Germline V lookup: CDR1 MNHEY, CDR2 SVGAGI.